The entry below describes one TCR beta chain. Its antigen is undetermined. The sample belongs to a study of identical twins. Findings and limits, study-wide: Models came in too low on out-of-frame TCR alpha sharing in monozygotic twins. The more abundant beta clonotypes in cord blood had fewer insertions, and memory repertoires did not show this.

Trimming took 8 bases from V and 3 from J; bases not matched to a gene: 2. This CDR3 comprises 13 residues. The V gene's germline CDR1 is MDHEN and CDR2 SYDVKM. With template switching, a universal primer site was added, and the cDNA carried unique molecular identifiers. One entry per CDR3 protein, called by TCRdb with MiXCR from the 5' RACE reads. The repertoire holds 500,000 to 550,000 distinct CDR3 sequences, with 20% to 25% as singletons. This sample also appeared in a second study, on yellow fever vaccine responses in identical twins.

The specimen was CD4+ T cells sorted from blood. The receptor's source is a woman between 18 and 29 years old in good health. The chain uses TRBV28 and TRBJ2-7; 12 bases align to TRBD1. In DNA form, the CDR3 reads TGTGCCAGCCGGGACAGGGGGCTCTACGAGCAGTACTTC. Protein sequence: CASRDRGLYEQYF.